This T cell receptor (beta chain) was captured in a study of cytomegalovirus exposure and HLA in healthy donors. Trimming took off 7 bases at V and 3 bases at J, with 15 bases between the two ends. This CDR3 spans 13 amino acids. Germline V gene lookup returns CDR1 SQVTM and CDR2 ANQGSEA. PCR employed 60 Vbeta and 13 Jbeta primers. Assay used: immunoSEQ multiplex PCR; TCRdb lists only in-frame clones, some missing. The sample lists 110,000 or so clones, around 77% occurring once. The receptor was isolated from a middle-aged man in good health and CMV-seropositive. The chain combines TRBV29-1 with TRBJ1-1; tentative D call: TRBD1 (6 bases). Material: PBMCs. CDR3 protein: CSASRGGYTEAFF. CDR3 bases: TGCAGCGCCTCGAGGGGGGGATACACTGAAGCTTTCTTT.